A selection of T cell receptor beta chains follows, all from one sample in a study of T cell repertoires and HLA-DP antigens. Assay used: immunoSEQ multiplex PCR; TCRdb lists only in-frame clones, some missing. The sample lists over 650 clones; about 57% were seen once. Specimen: alloreactive CD137+ CD4+ T cells from cultured PBMCs. The receptors stem from a young woman in good health and CMV-seronegative. Each CDR3 is given with its conserved first and last residue. D genes are given only for firm matches. A clone size is listed for some rows: how often the clone was seen (once, few, many), or a class if it is expanded.

v_call: TRBV18; clone_size: NA; d_call: NA; j_call: TRBJ1-2; cdr3_length: 16; cdr3_nt: TGTGCCAGCTCACCCGGCCCACCCAGTTCTAACTATGGCTACACCTTC; cdr3_aa: CASSPGPPSSNYGYTF
v_call: TRBV6-1; clone_size: NA; d_call: NA; j_call: TRBJ1-4; cdr3_length: 15; cdr3_nt: TGTGCCAGCGTCAGTGGGCGGAAGAGTGAAGAAAAACTGTTTTTT; cdr3_aa: CASVSGRKSEEKLFF
v_call: TRBV7-9; clone_size: NA; d_call: NA; j_call: TRBJ2-7; cdr3_length: 12; cdr3_nt: TGTGCCAGCAGCCCTCGAACAGGCGAGCAGTACTTC; cdr3_aa: CASSPRTGEQYF
v_call: TRBV7-3; clone_size: NA; d_call: NA; j_call: TRBJ1-2; cdr3_length: 15; cdr3_nt: TGTGCCAGCAGCTTACGTTTGGCAGCCTTATATGGCTACACCTTC; cdr3_aa: CASSLRLAALYGYTF
v_call: TRBV5-1; clone_size: few; d_call: NA; j_call: TRBJ2-5; cdr3_length: 14; cdr3_nt: TGCGCCAGCAGCTTGGTACTGGCGGGGGAGACCCAGTACTTC; cdr3_aa: CASSLVLAGETQYF
v_call: TRBV20-1; clone_size: NA; d_call: NA; j_call: TRBJ2-5; cdr3_length: 11; cdr3_nt: TGCAGTGCCCGACTCAAAGAGACCCAGTACTTC; cdr3_aa: CSARLKETQYF
v_call: TRBV7-8; clone_size: NA; d_call: TRBD1; j_call: TRBJ1-2; cdr3_length: 16; cdr3_nt: TGTGCCAGCAGCAGGGACAGGGGTCCGGCTAACTATGGCTACACCTTC; cdr3_aa: CASSRDRGPANYGYTF
v_call: TRBV6-6; clone_size: NA; d_call: TRBD1; j_call: TRBJ1-6; cdr3_length: 15; cdr3_nt: TGTGCCAGCAGTTACTGGGGACAGGGGATTTCACCCCTCCACTTT; cdr3_aa: CASSYWGQGISPLHF
v_call: TRBV7-5; clone_size: NA; d_call: NA; j_call: TRBJ1-2; cdr3_length: 15; cdr3_nt: TGTGCCAGCAGCTTACGTTTGGCAGCCTTATATGGCTACACCTTC; cdr3_aa: CASSLRLAALYGYTF
v_call: TRBV5-4; clone_size: NA; d_call: NA; j_call: TRBJ2-5; cdr3_length: 14; cdr3_nt: TGTGCCAGCAGCTCCGCAGGGGGGGGAGAGACCCAGTACTTC; cdr3_aa: CASSSAGGGETQYF
v_call: TRBV6-5; clone_size: NA; d_call: NA; j_call: TRBJ2-1; cdr3_length: 12; cdr3_nt: TGTGCCAGCAGTGGAGGTTACAATGAGCAGTTCTTC; cdr3_aa: CASSGGYNEQFF
v_call: TRBV5-6; clone_size: NA; d_call: NA; j_call: TRBJ2-5; cdr3_length: 14; cdr3_nt: TGTGCCAGCAGCCCGCCGCGCTTCCAAGAGACCCAGTACTTC; cdr3_aa: CASSPPRFQETQYF
v_call: TRBV18; clone_size: NA; d_call: TRBD2; j_call: TRBJ2-1; cdr3_length: 14; cdr3_nt: TGTGCCAGCTCACCACCGGGACTAGCGGGGGGACAGTTCTTC; cdr3_aa: CASSPPGLAGGQFF
v_call: TRBV6-9; clone_size: NA; d_call: TRBD1; j_call: TRBJ1-6; cdr3_length: 15; cdr3_nt: TGTGCCAGCAGTTACTGGGGACAGGGGATTTCACCCCTCCACTTT; cdr3_aa: CASSYWGQGISPLHF
v_call: TRBV10-3; clone_size: NA; d_call: NA; j_call: TRBJ1-6; cdr3_length: 16; cdr3_nt: TGTGCCATCAGGGCCCCTCCCGGGACGGATAATTCACCCCTCCACTTT; cdr3_aa: CAIRAPPGTDNSPLHF
v_call: TRBV7-3; clone_size: NA; d_call: TRBD2; j_call: TRBJ2-3; cdr3_length: 16; cdr3_nt: TGTGCCAGCAGCTCCGGACTAGCGGCTAGCACAGATACGCAGTATTTT; cdr3_aa: CASSSGLAASTDTQYF
v_call: TRBV7-9; clone_size: NA; d_call: NA; j_call: TRBJ1-2; cdr3_length: 17; cdr3_nt: TGTGCCAGCAGCTTAGGGTGGAAATCGGTTACTAACTATGGCTACACCTTC; cdr3_aa: CASSLGWKSVTNYGYTF
v_call: TRBV7-9; clone_size: NA; d_call: NA; j_call: TRBJ1-2; cdr3_length: 16; cdr3_nt: TGTGCCAGCAGCCTGCGGGCGGCCGGGGGGGACTATGGCTACACCTTC; cdr3_aa: CASSLRAAGGDYGYTF
v_call: TRBV5-6; clone_size: few; d_call: NA; j_call: TRBJ2-5; cdr3_length: 13; cdr3_nt: TGTGCCAGCAGCCCTGAGGCGCGAGAGACCCAGTACTTC; cdr3_aa: CASSPEARETQYF
v_call: TRBV5-1; clone_size: NA; d_call: TRBD2; j_call: TRBJ2-1; cdr3_length: 14; cdr3_nt: TGCGCCAGCAGCTTACGGGCGGGAGGGGATGAGCAGTTCTTC; cdr3_aa: CASSLRAGGDEQFF
v_call: TRBV6-1; clone_size: few; d_call: NA; j_call: TRBJ2-5; cdr3_length: 13; cdr3_nt: TGTGCCAGCAGTGATTCCTTTTGGGGGACCCAGTACTTC; cdr3_aa: CASSDSFWGTQYF
v_call: TRBV28; clone_size: NA; d_call: NA; j_call: TRBJ2-1; cdr3_length: 15; cdr3_nt: TGTGCCAGCAGTCGGGGGGACAGGTCGTACAATGAGCAGTTCTTC; cdr3_aa: CASSRGDRSYNEQFF
v_call: TRBV28; clone_size: large; d_call: NA; j_call: TRBJ2-7; cdr3_length: 18; cdr3_nt: TGTGCCAGCAGTAGGAGACAGGTGATTTTTCGGAACTCCTACGAGCAGTACTTC; cdr3_aa: CASSRRQVIFRNSYEQYF
v_call: TRBV6-1; clone_size: large; d_call: NA; j_call: TRBJ1-5; cdr3_length: 13; cdr3_nt: TGTGCCAGCAGTCTGAGAGGGGATCAGCCCCAGCATTTT; cdr3_aa: CASSLRGDQPQHF
v_call: TRBV11-1; clone_size: few; d_call: NA; j_call: TRBJ2-5; cdr3_length: 16; cdr3_nt: TGTGCCAGCAGCCGGGGGCGGCAGGGGGACCAAGAGACCCAGTACTTC; cdr3_aa: CASSRGRQGDQETQYF
v_call: TRBV19; clone_size: NA; d_call: TRBD1; j_call: TRBJ2-5; cdr3_length: 16; cdr3_nt: TGTGCCAGTAGGGGACAGGGGGTTAGGTCCCAAGAGACCCAGTACTTC; cdr3_aa: CASRGQGVRSQETQYF
v_call: TRBV9; clone_size: NA; d_call: TRBD1; j_call: TRBJ1-2; cdr3_length: 15; cdr3_nt: TGTGCCAGCAGCGTCAGGGGGAACCCTAACTATGGCTACACCTTC; cdr3_aa: CASSVRGNPNYGYTF
v_call: TRBV6-4; clone_size: few; d_call: TRBD2; j_call: TRBJ2-1; cdr3_length: 17; cdr3_nt: TGTGCCAGCAGTTACGGGGCGGGAGCGAGTTATATGAATGAGCAGTTCTTC; cdr3_aa: CASSYGAGASYMNEQFF
v_call: TRBV28; clone_size: NA; d_call: NA; j_call: TRBJ1-4; cdr3_length: 14; cdr3_nt: TGTGCCAGCAGTCAGGGTGCCATAAATGAAAAACTGTTTTTT; cdr3_aa: CASSQGAINEKLFF
v_call: TRBV6-6; clone_size: NA; d_call: NA; j_call: TRBJ2-7; cdr3_length: 11; cdr3_nt: TGTGCCAGCAGGAGCCTTTACGAGCAGTACTTC; cdr3_aa: CASRSLYEQYF
v_call: TRBV7-3; clone_size: few; d_call: NA; j_call: TRBJ1-1; cdr3_length: 13; cdr3_nt: TGTGCCAGCAGCGTAGTTCGGAACACTGAAGCTTTCTTT; cdr3_aa: CASSVVRNTEAFF
v_call: TRBV28; clone_size: NA; d_call: NA; j_call: TRBJ2-7; cdr3_length: 12; cdr3_nt: TGTGCCAGCAGCCGAACTTCCTACGAGCAGTACTTC; cdr3_aa: CASSRTSYEQYF
v_call: TRBV2; clone_size: few; d_call: TRBD1; j_call: TRBJ1-2; cdr3_length: 14; cdr3_nt: TGTGCCAGCAGGAGAGGGACAGGAGGTTATGGCTACACCTTC; cdr3_aa: CASRRGTGGYGYTF
v_call: TRBV11-1; clone_size: NA; d_call: TRBD2; j_call: TRBJ2-5; cdr3_length: 17; cdr3_nt: TGTGCCAGCAGCTCATTGACTAGCGGGGGGGCAATCGAGACCCAGTACTTC; cdr3_aa: CASSSLTSGGAIETQYF
v_call: TRBV7-4; clone_size: NA; d_call: NA; j_call: TRBJ1-2; cdr3_length: 15; cdr3_nt: TGTGCCAGCAGCTTACGTTTGGCAGCCTTATATGGCTACACCTTC; cdr3_aa: CASSLRLAALYGYTF
v_call: TRBV19; clone_size: NA; d_call: NA; j_call: TRBJ2-2; cdr3_length: 17; cdr3_nt: TGTGCCAGTAGTATAGGGCCCCCCAGCGTGAACACCGGGGAGCTGTTTTTT; cdr3_aa: CASSIGPPSVNTGELFF
v_call: TRBV11-2; clone_size: NA; d_call: NA; j_call: TRBJ1-5; cdr3_length: 14; cdr3_nt: TGTGCCAGCAGCTTCCCGGGGGCCAATCAGCCCCAGCATTTT; cdr3_aa: CASSFPGANQPQHF
v_call: TRBV19; clone_size: few; d_call: TRBD1; j_call: TRBJ2-7; cdr3_length: 13; cdr3_nt: TGTGCCAGCACCGGGACAGGGCCGTACGAGCAGTACTTC; cdr3_aa: CASTGTGPYEQYF
v_call: TRBV5-1; clone_size: NA; d_call: TRBD1; j_call: TRBJ2-1; cdr3_length: 12; cdr3_nt: TGCGCCAGCAGAGAGACAGGGAGTGAGCAGTTCTTC; cdr3_aa: CASRETGSEQFF
v_call: TRBV7-7; clone_size: NA; d_call: NA; j_call: TRBJ2-2; cdr3_length: 14; cdr3_nt: TGTGCTAGCAGCTTATTACAGGGAGACGGGGAGCTGTTTTTT; cdr3_aa: CASSLLQGDGELFF
v_call: TRBV18; clone_size: hyperexpanded; d_call: NA; j_call: TRBJ2-3; cdr3_length: 12; cdr3_nt: TGTGCCAGCTCACCGTCAACAGATACGCAGTATTTT; cdr3_aa: CASSPSTDTQYF
v_call: TRBV6-1; clone_size: NA; d_call: TRBD1; j_call: TRBJ1-2; cdr3_length: 13; cdr3_nt: TGTGCCAGCAGCCGGGACAGGGGGTACGGCTACACCTTC; cdr3_aa: CASSRDRGYGYTF
v_call: TRBV6-6; clone_size: NA; d_call: NA; j_call: TRBJ1-3; cdr3_length: 15; cdr3_nt: TGTGCCAGCAGACTTACCAGGTCCGCGGGAAACACCATATATTTT; cdr3_aa: CASRLTRSAGNTIYF
v_call: TRBV11-1; clone_size: NA; d_call: NA; j_call: TRBJ2-1; cdr3_length: 15; cdr3_nt: TGTGCCAGCAGCGAAAGCGGGTTTACCTACAATGAGCAGTTCTTC; cdr3_aa: CASSESGFTYNEQFF
v_call: TRBV5-4; clone_size: NA; d_call: NA; j_call: TRBJ2-1; cdr3_length: 14; cdr3_nt: TGTGCCAGCAGCCCCGAGAGGGTATACAATGAGCAGTTCTTC; cdr3_aa: CASSPERVYNEQFF
v_call: TRBV7-9; clone_size: few; d_call: NA; j_call: TRBJ1-6; cdr3_length: 12; cdr3_nt: TGTGCCAGCAGCCCGCTTTCCTCACCCCTCCACTTT; cdr3_aa: CASSPLSSPLHF
v_call: TRBV11-2; clone_size: large; d_call: TRBD1; j_call: TRBJ1-5; cdr3_length: 13; cdr3_nt: TGTGCCAGCAGCTTAGACAGGGGGCAGCCCCAGCATTTT; cdr3_aa: CASSLDRGQPQHF
v_call: TRBV19; clone_size: large; d_call: TRBD1; j_call: TRBJ2-6; cdr3_length: 16; cdr3_nt: TGTGCCAGTAAAGGGGGCTGGAACTCTGGGGCCAACGTCCTGACTTTC; cdr3_aa: CASKGGWNSGANVLTF
v_call: TRBV5-6; clone_size: NA; d_call: NA; j_call: TRBJ2-7; cdr3_length: 12; cdr3_nt: TGTGCCAGCAGCCCTCGAACAGGCGAGCAGTACTTC; cdr3_aa: CASSPRTGEQYF
v_call: TRBV7-8; clone_size: NA; d_call: NA; j_call: TRBJ1-2; cdr3_length: 15; cdr3_nt: TGTGCCAGCAGCTTACGTTTGGCAGCCTTATATGGCTACACCTTC; cdr3_aa: CASSLRLAALYGYTF
v_call: TRBV5-1; clone_size: NA; d_call: NA; j_call: TRBJ1-6; cdr3_length: 16; cdr3_nt: TGCGCCAGCAGCTTGGGCTGGAGCTCCTATAATTCACCCCTCCACTTT; cdr3_aa: CASSLGWSSYNSPLHF
v_call: TRBV7-9; clone_size: NA; d_call: NA; j_call: TRBJ2-5; cdr3_length: 13; cdr3_nt: TGTGCCAGCAGCCCTGAGGCGCGAGAGACCCAGTACTTC; cdr3_aa: CASSPEARETQYF